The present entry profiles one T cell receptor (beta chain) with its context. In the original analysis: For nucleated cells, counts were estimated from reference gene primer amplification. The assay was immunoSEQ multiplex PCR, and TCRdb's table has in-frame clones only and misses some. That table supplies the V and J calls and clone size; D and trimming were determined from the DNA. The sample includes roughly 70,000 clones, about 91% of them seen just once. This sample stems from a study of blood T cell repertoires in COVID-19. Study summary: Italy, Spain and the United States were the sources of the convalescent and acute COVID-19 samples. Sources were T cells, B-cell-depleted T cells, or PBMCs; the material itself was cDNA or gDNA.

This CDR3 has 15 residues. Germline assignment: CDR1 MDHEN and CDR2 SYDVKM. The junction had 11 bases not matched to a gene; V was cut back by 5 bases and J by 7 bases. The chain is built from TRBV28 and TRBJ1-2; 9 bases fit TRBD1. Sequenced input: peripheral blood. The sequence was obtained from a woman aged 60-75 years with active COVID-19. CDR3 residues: CASSDAGTGRSGYTF. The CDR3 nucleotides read TGTGCCAGCAGTGATGCCGGGACAGGGAGGTCTGGCTACACCTTC.